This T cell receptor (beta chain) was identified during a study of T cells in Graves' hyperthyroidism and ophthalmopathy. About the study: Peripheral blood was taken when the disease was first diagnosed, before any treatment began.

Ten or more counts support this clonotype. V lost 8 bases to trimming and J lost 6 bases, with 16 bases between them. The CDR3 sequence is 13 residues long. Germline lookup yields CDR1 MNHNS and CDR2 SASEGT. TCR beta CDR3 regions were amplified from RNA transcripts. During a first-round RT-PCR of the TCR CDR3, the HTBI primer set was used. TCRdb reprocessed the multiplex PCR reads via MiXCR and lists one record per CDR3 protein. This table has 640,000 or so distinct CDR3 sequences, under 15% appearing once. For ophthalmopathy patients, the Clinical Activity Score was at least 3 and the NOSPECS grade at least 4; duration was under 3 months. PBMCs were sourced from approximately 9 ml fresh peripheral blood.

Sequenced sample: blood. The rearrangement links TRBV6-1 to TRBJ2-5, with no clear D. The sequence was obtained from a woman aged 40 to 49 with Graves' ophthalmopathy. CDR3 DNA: TGTGCCAGCGGTCCCCGGTCATCTCAGACCCAGTACTTC. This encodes CASGPRSSQTQYF.